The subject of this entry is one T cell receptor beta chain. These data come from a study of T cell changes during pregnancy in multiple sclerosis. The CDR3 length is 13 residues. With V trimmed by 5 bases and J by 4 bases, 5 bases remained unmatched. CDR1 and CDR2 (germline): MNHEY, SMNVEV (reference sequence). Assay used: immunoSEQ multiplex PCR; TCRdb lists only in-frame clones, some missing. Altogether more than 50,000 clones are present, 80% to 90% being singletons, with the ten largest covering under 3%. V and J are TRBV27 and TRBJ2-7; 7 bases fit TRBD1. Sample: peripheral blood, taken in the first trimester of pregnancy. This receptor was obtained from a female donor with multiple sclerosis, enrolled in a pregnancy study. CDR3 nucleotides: TGTGCCAGCAGTCCGGGACAGACATACGAGCAGTACTTC. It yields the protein CASSPGQTYEQYF.